This T cell receptor (beta chain) originates from a study of T cells in Graves' hyperthyroidism and ophthalmopathy. The hyperthyroidism patients had all been newly diagnosed, and their disease duration was under 2 months. Their ages ranged from 18 to 65 years. Uncontrolled infection, other autoimmune disease, pregnancy or lactation disqualified patients from enrolment. This CDR3 spans 14 amino acids. Trimming shortened V by 6 bases and J by 0 bases, and 12 bases separated the two germline ends. This clonotype was counted ten times or more. Amplified TCR beta CDR3 regions came from RNA transcripts. TCR CDR3 regions were first amplified by RT-PCR with HTBI primers. TCRdb re-called the multiplex PCR reads through MiXCR, storing one row per CDR3 protein. This sample has hundreds of thousands of distinct CDR3 sequences; about 15% occur once, and the top ten carry 20% to 25%.

The TCR was taken from a young woman with Graves' hyperthyroidism. The V call is TRBV12-3 or TRBV12-4, the J call TRBJ2-7, with a possible D match to TRBD2 (7 bases). The sequencing sample was made of blood. For the CDR3, the DNA is TGTGCCAGCAGCGGACAGCGGGGCTCCTACGAGCAGTACTTC. As protein: CASSGQRGSYEQYF.